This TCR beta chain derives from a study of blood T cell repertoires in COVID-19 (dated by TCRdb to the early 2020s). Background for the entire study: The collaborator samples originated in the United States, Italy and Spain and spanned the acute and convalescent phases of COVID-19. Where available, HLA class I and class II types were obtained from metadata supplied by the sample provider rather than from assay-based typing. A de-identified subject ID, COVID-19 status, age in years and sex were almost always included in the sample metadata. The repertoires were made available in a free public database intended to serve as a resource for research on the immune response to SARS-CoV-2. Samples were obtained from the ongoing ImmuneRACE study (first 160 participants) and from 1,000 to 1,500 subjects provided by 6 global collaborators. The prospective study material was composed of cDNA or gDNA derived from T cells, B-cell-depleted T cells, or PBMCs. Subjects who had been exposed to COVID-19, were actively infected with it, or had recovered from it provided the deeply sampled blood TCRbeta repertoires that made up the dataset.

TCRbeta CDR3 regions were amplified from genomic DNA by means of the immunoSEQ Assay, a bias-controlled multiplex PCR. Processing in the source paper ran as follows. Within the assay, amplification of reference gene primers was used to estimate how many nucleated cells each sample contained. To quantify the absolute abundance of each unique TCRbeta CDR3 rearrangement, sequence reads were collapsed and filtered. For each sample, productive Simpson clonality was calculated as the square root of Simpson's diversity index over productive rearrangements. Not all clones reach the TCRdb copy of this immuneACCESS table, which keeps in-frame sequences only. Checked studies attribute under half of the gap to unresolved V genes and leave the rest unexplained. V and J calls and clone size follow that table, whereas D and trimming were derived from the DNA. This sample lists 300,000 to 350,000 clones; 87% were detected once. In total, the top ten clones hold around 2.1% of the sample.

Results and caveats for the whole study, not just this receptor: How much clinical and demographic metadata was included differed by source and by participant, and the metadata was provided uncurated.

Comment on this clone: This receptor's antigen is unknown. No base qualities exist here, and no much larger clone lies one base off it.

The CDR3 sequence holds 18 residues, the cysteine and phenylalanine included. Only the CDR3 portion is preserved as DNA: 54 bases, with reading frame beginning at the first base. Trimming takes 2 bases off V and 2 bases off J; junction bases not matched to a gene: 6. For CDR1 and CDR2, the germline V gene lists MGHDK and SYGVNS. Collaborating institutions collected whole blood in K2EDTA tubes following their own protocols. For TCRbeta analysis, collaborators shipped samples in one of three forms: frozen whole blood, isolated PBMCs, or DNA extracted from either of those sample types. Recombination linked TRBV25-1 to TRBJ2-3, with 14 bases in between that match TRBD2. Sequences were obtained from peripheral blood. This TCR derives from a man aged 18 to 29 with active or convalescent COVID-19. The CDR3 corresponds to CASSEPGTSGSFTDTQYF. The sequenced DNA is TGTGCCAGCAGTGAACCCGGGACTAGCGGGAGTTTCACAGATACGCAGTATTTT.